The clone carrying this T cell receptor (beta chain) was seen a handful of times. Its target is not known. Sampling consisted of one heparinised blood draw per donor, averaging around 110 mL. These data come from a study of beta chain features in type 1 diabetes. Whole-study results and caveats: For Type 1 diabetes patients, all four CD4+ subsets carried TCRB CDR3s that were moderately but significantly shorter. Insertions were fewer and deletions more numerous at VDJ junctions in type 1 diabetes patients. Resolution of whether HLA type affects TCRB rearrangement was not achieved here.

V lost 0 bases and J 0 bases, leaving 14 bases between the germline ends. Germline CDR1 SQVTM, CDR2 ANQGSEA. The CDR3 has 16 amino acids. Every isolated RNA sample was fully reverse transcribed, so sequencing captured expressed TCRB transcripts. Measured with immunoSEQ multiplex PCR; TCRdb has only the in-frame clones, and not every one. The sample has around 250,000 clones, roughly 13% seen once. The sample taken for sequencing was naive CD4+ T cells from blood. V is TRBV29-1 and J is TRBJ1-2; possibly TRBD1 for D (5 bases). The clonotype originates from a man aged 25-40 years with type 1 diabetes. CDR3 DNA: TGCAGCGTTGAAGATCGGAGACAGCGACCTAACTATGGCTACACCTTC. Its protein is CSVEDRRQRPNYGYTF. Drawing the rest from reference TRBV29-1 and TRBJ1-2, the complete variable domain is SAVISQKPSRDICQRGTSLTIQCQVDSQVTMMFWYRQQPGQSLTLIATANQGSEATYESGFVIDKFPISRPNLTFSTLTVSNMSPEDSSIYLCSVEDRRQRPNYGYTFGSGTRLTVV.